The sequence of this T cell receptor beta chain was determined in a study of a mutant IDH1 vaccine in newly diagnosed glioma (dated by TCRdb to the early 2020s). At the level of the whole study: Patients received eight vaccinations in weeks 1, 3, 5, 7, 11, 15, 19 and 23, corresponding to visits V03 through V10. Vaccination was initiated 4-6 weeks after radiotherapy alone, or concurrently with temozolomide cycles in the chemotherapy-containing groups. Peripheral blood was drawn at six visits: V03 (baseline), V05, V07, V10, V12 and V13. Prior to enrollment, standard therapy consisting of radiotherapy alone, temozolomide alone, or radiochemotherapy with temozolomide had been administered to patients, with the combination being received by most patients. Of the 30 to 35 patients who were treated, 62.5% were male and approximately 40% were female, and the mean age was about 40 years. Longitudinal TCRB deep sequencing was done for about two dozen treated patients, wherever samples were available for exploratory analyses. Points the paper makes about the study in general: Immune responses induced by the vaccine were seen in approximately 93% of patients across multiple MHC alleles. PBMC samples for TCRB deep sequencing were selected based on availability. No apparent relationship was observed between pseudoprogression and alterations in the top peripheral T cell clonotypes detected by TCRB sequencing. The authors stated that sample limitations prevented analyses of patient blood samples from being reproduced.

Library generation was performed with the immunoSEQ multiplex PCR assay. Rearranged TCR beta chain sequences were amplified using the hsTCRB Kit according to the manufacturer's protocol. An Illumina MiSeq was used to sequence the TCRB libraries. For the original study's pipeline: The kit vendor's proprietary platform handled demultiplexing, trimming and gene mapping. The table was pulled from immuneACCESS by TCRdb, which kept in-frame rearrangements only. Such tables lose some clones; where checked, under half of the loss comes from unresolved V genes, and the rest has no known cause. V and J calls plus clone size are reproduced from that table; the DNA served to infer D and trimming. This sample gives 50,000 to 70,000 clones in total; roughly three quarters of them show up just once. Together, the top ten hold over 7% of the sample. CDR1 and CDR2, per the germline V gene, are SGHRS and YFSETQ. The germline ends are 23 bases apart after V is trimmed by 3 bases and J by 4 bases. The CDR3 starts with the cysteine, ends with the phenylalanine, and has 18 residues. The CDR3 DNA has 54 bases and is translated from base 1.

This clone showed up just a few times. What antigen it recognizes has not been identified. Qualities for individual bases were not recorded, and no much larger clone is one base off. Reading the label with the study, this specimen's time point is: week 23, last vaccination. Each vaccine dose was 300 ug of a 20-mer mutant IDH1 peptide in Montanide, given subcutaneously with topical imiquimod. Newly diagnosed WHO grade 3 or 4 IDH1-mutant astrocytomas showing loss of nuclear ATRX were present in the donors. The samples were drawn from NOA16, a multicentre, single-arm, open-label phase I trial in Germany that tested a mutant IDH1 peptide vaccine in humans for the first time. The DNeasy Blood and Tissue Kit was used to extract genomic DNA from EDTA blood for TCRB sequencing.

This TCR was recovered from a woman in her 40s with glioma. Some clones in this sample may be carry-over from other donors' samples. This specimen was PBMCs, taken from a glioma patient whose treatment included an IDH1 peptide vaccine. The V and J genes are TRBV5-1 and TRBJ2-1; D gene: possibly TRBD2, on 5 matching bases. The nucleotides read TGCGCCAGCAGCTCGGGAAGAGGGCGACTCATTACTTACAATGAGCAGTTCTTC. It specifies CASSSGRGRLITYNEQFF.